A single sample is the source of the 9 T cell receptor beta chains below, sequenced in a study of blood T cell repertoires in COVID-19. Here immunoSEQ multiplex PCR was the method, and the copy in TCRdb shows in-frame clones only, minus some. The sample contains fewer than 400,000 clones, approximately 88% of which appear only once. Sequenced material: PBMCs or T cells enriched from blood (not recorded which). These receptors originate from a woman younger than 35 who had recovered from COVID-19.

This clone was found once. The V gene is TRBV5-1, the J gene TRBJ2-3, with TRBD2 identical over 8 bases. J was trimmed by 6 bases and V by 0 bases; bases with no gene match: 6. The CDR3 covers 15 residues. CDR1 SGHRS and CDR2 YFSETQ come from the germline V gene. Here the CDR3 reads CASSLDGTSSDTQYF. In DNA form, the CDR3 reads TGCGCCAGCAGCTTGGACGGGACTAGTTCCGATACGCAGTATTTT.

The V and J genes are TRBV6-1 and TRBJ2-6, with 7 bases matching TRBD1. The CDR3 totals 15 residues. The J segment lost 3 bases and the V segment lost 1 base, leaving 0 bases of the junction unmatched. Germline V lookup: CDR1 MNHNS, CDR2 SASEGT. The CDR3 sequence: CASSEGTGGANVLTF. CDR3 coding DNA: TGTGCCAGCAGTGAAGGGACAGGTGGGGCCAACGTCCTGACTTTC.

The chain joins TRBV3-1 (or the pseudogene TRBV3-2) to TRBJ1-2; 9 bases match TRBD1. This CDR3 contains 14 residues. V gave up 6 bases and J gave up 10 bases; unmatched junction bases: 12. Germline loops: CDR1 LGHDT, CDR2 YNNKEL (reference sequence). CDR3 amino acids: CASSRDRAGLNYTF. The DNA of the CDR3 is TGTGCCAGCAGTCGGGACAGGGCTGGCCTAAACTACACCTTC.

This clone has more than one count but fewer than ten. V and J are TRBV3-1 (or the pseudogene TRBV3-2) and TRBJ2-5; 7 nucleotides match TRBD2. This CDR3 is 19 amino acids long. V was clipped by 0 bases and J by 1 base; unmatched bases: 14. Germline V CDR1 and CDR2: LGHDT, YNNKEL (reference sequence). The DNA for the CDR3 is TGTGCCAGCAGCCAAGATCTCGGGGGACCAGCGGGGATCCAAGAGACCCAGTACTTC. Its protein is CASSQDLGGPAGIQETQYF.

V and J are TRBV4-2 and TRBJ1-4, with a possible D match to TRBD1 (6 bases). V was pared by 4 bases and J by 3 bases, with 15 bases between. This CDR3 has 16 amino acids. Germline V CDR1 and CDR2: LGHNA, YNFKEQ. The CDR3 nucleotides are TGTGCCAGCAGCCCATCAACAGGGCCGCCTAATGAAAAACTGTTTTTT. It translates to CASSPSTGPPNEKLFF.

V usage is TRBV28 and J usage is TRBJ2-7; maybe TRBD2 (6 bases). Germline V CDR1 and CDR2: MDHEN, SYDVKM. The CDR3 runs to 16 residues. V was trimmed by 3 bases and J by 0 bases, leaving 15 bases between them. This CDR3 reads CASSFGTFESSYEQYF. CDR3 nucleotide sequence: TGTGCCAGCAGTTTCGGGACTTTCGAAAGCTCCTACGAGCAGTACTTC.

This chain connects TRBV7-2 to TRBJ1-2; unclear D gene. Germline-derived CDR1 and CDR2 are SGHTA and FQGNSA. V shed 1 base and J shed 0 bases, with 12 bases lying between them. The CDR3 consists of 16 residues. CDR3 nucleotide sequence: TGTGCCAGCAGCTTAGACCCAGGTGCAGCTAACTATGGCTACACCTTC. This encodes CASSLDPGAANYGYTF. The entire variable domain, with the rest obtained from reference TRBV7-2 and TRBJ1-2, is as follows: GAGVSQSPSNKVTEKGKDVELRCDPISGHTALYWYRQSLGQGLEFLIYFQGNSAPDKSGLPSDRFSAERTGGSVSTLTIQRTQQEDSAVYLCASSLDPGAANYGYTFGSGTRLTVV.

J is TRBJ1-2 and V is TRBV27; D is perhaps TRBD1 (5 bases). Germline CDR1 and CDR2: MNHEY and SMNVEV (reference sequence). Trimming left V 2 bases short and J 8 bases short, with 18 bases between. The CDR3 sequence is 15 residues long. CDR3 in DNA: TGTGCCAGCAGTTTAAGAGTCCAGGGTGGAGCCGGCTACACCTTC. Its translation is CASSLRVQGGAGYTF.

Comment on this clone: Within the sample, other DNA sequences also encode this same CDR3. The CDR3 region is CASSPDRGDEKLFF. The CDR3, as DNA: TGTGCCAGCTCGCCCGACAGGGGGGATGAAAAACTGTTTTTT. The chain employs TRBV18 and TRBJ1-4; 9 bases align to TRBD1. V shed 6 bases, J shed 6 bases, and the junction held 5 bases outside the gene matches. There are 14 residues in the CDR3. CDR1 and CDR2 from the germline V gene are KGHSH and LQKENI.